The rows below give T cell receptor beta chains drawn from one sample of a study of CD8+ T cells in alopecia areata. Data came from immunoSEQ multiplex PCR; TCRdb stores just in-frame clones and leaves some out. The sample lists fewer than 100,000 clones, approximately 70% occurring once. Specimen: CD8+ T cells sorted from blood, collected at week 44, from a patient treated with tofacitinib. Receptors were obtained from a human donor with alopecia areata. The CDR3 runs from the conserved cysteine through the conserved F or W. Each record gives: V gene, J gene, CDR3 length, CDR3 protein.

TRBV6-4	TRBJ2-6	16	CASSPAAGAGANVLTF
TRBV27	TRBJ1-5	16	CASSPSWGDSNQPQHF
TRBV27	TRBJ2-1	16	CASSPPRDRGYNEQFF
TRBV4-3	TRBJ1-1	14	CASSQDLLGTEAFF
TRBV19	TRBJ2-2	15	CASSMSDSNTGELFF
TRBV30	TRBJ1-1	12	CAWGQGALEAFF
TRBV7-3	TRBJ2-2	13	CASSPSGTGELFF
TRBV27	TRBJ1-1	13	CASSLLSGTEAFF
TRBV15	TRBJ1-2	15	CATSREPAASNGYTF
TRBV19	TRBJ1-5	16	CASSSGTAERNQPQHF
TRBV29-1	TRBJ1-1	14	CSVEENRGHTEAFF
TRBV30	TRBJ2-3	14	CAWSSGTGSDTQYF
TRBV6-1	TRBJ2-5	15	CASRKGEGLGETQYF
TRBV4-3	TRBJ1-2	15	CASSQDWSTASGYTF
TRBV4-3	TRBJ1-1	16	CASSHGTASQNTEAFF
TRBV2	TRBJ1-5	14	CASSSGMLNQPQHF
TRBV27	TRBJ1-2	15	CASSLRTDGSYGYTF
TRBV19	TRBJ1-5	13	CASSYRGNQPQHF
TRBV7-9	TRBJ1-2	17	CASSSQHEDRGGYGYTF
TRBV30	TRBJ1-1	13	CAWSVMRGAEAFF
TRBV5-1	TRBJ1-1	13	CASSLVGSTEAFF
TRBV12-5	TRBJ2-2	13	CASGLGVTGELFF
TRBV28	TRBJ1-6	15	CASRLGTAYNSPLHF
TRBV19	TRBJ1-1	13	CASSMTLNTEAFF
TRBV11-2	TRBJ2-3	14	CASSLGGAADTQYF
TRBV11-3	TRBJ1-6	16	CASSPWVTGYDSPLHF
TRBV6-1	TRBJ2-5	13	CASSRSRGETQYF
TRBV6-6	TRBJ2-5	14	CASSQPGTKETQYF
TRBV7-2	TRBJ1-2	15	CASSLEPTGGGGYTF
TRBV4-1	TRBJ1-4	13	CASSQVAAGKLFF
TRBV4-3	TRBJ2-4	15	CASSQDRASLNIQYF
TRBV4-1	TRBJ1-4	13	CASTHIPGGGLFF
TRBV6-5	TRBJ2-1	14	CASSLSPGGNEQFF
TRBV4-3	TRBJ2-1	17	CASSQESTGGLYNEQFF
TRBV6-6	TRBJ1-4	14	CASSSQGAYEKLFF
TRBV13	TRBJ2-3	13	CASSLEATGPQYF